This T cell receptor beta chain comes out of a study of T cell responses to AZD1222 COVID-19 vaccine. Study background: Both about-4-week and about-12-week second-dose recipients were combined. General study results and limits: Vaccine-associated CD4 TCRs ranged over spike, dominating at 160-218 and 743-854. The donor cohort was predominantly white British with a female majority, and clonal diversity may have been underestimated. Repertoire samples came only from after the peak T cell response.

Repertoires were generated with immunoSEQ multiplex PCR, while TCRdb's copy carries only in-frame clones and drops some. The sample carries some 130,000 clones, approximately 88% recorded once. Only one count was recorded for this clone. Its antigen is unknown. With 6 bases removed from V and 4 bases from J, the gap between germline ends came to 12 bases. This CDR3 contains 13 residues. The receptor's source is an adult in good health. The chain links TRBV12-3 or TRBV12-4 to TRBJ1-2; maybe TRBD1 (5 bases). The specimen was peripheral blood, collected on day 0 of AZD1222 vaccination. CDR3 sequence (DNA): TGTGCCAGCAGCCCTCGGGGACCCTATGGCTACACCTTC. It yields the protein CASSPRGPYGYTF.